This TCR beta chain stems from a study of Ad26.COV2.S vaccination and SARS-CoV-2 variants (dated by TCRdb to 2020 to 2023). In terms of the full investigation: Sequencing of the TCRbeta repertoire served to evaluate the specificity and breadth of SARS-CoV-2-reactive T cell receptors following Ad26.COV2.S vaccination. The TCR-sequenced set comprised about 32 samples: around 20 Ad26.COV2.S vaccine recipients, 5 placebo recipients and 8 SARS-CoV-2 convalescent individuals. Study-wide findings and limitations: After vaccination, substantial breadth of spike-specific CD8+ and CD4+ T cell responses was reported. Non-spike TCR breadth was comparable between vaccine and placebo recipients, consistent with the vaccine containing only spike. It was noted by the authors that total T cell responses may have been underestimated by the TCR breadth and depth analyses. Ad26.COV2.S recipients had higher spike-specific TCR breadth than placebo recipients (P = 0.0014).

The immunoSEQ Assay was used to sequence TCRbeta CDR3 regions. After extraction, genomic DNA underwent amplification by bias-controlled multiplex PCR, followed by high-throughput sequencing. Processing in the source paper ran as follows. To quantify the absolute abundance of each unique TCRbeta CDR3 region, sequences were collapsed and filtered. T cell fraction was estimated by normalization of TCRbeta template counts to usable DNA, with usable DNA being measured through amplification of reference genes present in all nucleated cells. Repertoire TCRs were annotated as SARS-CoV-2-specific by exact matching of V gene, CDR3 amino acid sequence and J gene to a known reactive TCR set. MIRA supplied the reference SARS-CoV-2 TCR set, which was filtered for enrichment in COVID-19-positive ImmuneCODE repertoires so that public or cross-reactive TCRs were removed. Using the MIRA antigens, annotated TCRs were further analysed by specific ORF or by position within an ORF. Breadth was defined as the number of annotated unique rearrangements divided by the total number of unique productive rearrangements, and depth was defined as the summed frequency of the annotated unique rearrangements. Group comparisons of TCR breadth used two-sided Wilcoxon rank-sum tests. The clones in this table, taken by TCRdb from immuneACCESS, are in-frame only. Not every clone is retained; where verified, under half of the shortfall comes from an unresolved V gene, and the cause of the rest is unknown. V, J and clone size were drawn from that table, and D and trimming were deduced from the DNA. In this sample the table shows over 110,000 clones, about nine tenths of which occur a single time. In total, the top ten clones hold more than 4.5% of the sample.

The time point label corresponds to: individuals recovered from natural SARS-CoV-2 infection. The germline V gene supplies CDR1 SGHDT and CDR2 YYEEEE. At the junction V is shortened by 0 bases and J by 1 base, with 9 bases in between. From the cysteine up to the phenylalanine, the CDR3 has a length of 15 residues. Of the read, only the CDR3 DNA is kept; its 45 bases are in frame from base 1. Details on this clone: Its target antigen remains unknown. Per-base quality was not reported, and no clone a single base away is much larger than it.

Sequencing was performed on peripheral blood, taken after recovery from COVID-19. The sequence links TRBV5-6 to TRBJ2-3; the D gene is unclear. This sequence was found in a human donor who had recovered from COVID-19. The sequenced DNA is TGTGCCAGCAGCTTGGGACTCCACCGCACAGATACGCAGTATTTT. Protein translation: CASSLGLHRTDTQYF.